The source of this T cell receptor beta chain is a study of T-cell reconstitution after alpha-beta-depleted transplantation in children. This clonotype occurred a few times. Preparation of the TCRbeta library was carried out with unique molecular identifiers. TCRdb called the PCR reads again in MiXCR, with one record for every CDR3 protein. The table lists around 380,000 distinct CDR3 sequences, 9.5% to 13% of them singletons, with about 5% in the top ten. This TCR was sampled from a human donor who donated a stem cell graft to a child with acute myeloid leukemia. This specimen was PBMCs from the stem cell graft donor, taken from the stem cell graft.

This CDR3 reads CASSIGFSYEQYF. In nucleotides, the CDR3 is TGTGCCAGTAGTATTGGGTTTTCCTACGAGCAGTACTTC. This chain connects TRBV19 to TRBJ2-7; D unresolved. The V gene lost 3 bases and the J gene lost 1 base, with 7 bases spanning the gap. The CDR3 sequence is 13 residues long. The germline CDR1 and CDR2 sequences are LNHDA and SQIVND (reference sequence).